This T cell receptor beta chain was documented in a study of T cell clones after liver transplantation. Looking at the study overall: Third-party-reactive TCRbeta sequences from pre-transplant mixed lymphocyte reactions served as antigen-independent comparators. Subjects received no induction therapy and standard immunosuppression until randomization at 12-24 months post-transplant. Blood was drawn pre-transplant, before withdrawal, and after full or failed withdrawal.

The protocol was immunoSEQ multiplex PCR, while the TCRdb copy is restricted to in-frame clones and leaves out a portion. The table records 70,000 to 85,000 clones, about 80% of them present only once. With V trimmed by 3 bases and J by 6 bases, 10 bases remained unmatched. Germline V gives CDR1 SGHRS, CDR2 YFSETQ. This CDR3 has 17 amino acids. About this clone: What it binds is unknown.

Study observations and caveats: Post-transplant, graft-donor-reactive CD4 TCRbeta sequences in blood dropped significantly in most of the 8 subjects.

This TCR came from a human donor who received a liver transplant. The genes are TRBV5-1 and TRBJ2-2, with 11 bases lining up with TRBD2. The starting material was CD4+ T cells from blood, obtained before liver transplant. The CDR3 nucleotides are TGCGCCAGCAGCTCCCGGGGACTAGCGGTGGGGGCCGGGGAGCTGTTTTTT. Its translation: CASSSRGLAVGAGELFF.